This T cell receptor beta chain was sequenced for a study of molecular identifiers for immune sequencing clone quantification. It was with previously described methods and listed TCR primers that bulk TCR libraries were made. TCRdb re-called the PCR reads with MiXCR, one entry per CDR3 protein. The table includes around 480,000 distinct CDR3 sequences, about 25% detected once. Study outcomes and limitations: More than 98% of effector molecules, versus under 1% of naive-cell molecules, belonged to clones above 20 RNA copies. Detectable among roughly 1 million naive cells, according to reports, was Jurkat TCR RNA spiked in from one cell.

With 10%, 30% or 50% of RNA, roughly 20,000 to 1,000,000 naive CD8 T cells were sequenced. CDR3 size: 15 residues. In germline, CDR1 is DFQATT, CDR2 SNEGSKA (reference sequence). For this clonotype: Its antigen remains unknown. An end of the junction differs from the germline gene, which may be a read error.

Source material: naive CD8+ T cells from blood, with Jurkat cell RNA spiked in. Subset denoted: FACS-sorted CD8+CD4-CCR7+CD45RA+ naive T cells. The genes are TRBV20-1 and TRBJ2-7; 11 bases map to TRBD2. The source is a human donor in good health. Some libraries in this study had Jurkat cell RNA spiked in. The CDR3 loop is CSTRVTSGGPYEQYF. In DNA form, the CDR3 reads TGCAGTACTAGAGTAACTAGCGGGGGTCCCTACGAGCAGTACTTC.